This TCR beta chain is drawn from a study of blood T cell repertoires in COVID-19. Study information: Before being deemed recovered, Cohort 3 donors had two negative PCRs, clearance, or symptom resolution. The United States, Italy and Spain provided the acute and convalescent COVID-19 samples.

In the source study's methods: Nucleated cell counts were estimated from reference gene primer amplification. Produced via immunoSEQ multiplex PCR; TCRdb's table is partial and in-frame only. Clone size and V and J calls were adopted from that table, with D and trimming inferred from the DNA. The sample records about 210,000 clones, roughly 84% being singletons. The junction had 4 bases not matched to a gene; V was cut back by 3 bases and J by 6 bases. The CDR3 contains 13 residues. Germline CDR1 LGHDT, CDR2 YNNKEL (reference sequence). Participants, about 18 to 95 years old, spanned approximately 26 US areas.

This TCR was recovered from a young man in a cohort exposed to, infected with or recovered from COVID-19 (not recorded which). The chain recombines TRBV3-1 (or the pseudogene TRBV3-2) with TRBJ1-2; 7 bases line up with TRBD1. The specimen sequenced was PBMCs or T cells enriched from blood (not recorded which). The CDR3 sequence: CASSQRQGDGYTF. DNA for the CDR3: TGTGCCAGCAGCCAGAGACAGGGTGATGGCTACACCTTC.